This T cell receptor (beta chain) was retrieved from a study of regulatory T cells in long-lasting Graves disease. Stated time point: newly diagnosed GD, antithyroid drugs for less than 3 months. The TCR library was made from RNA extracted from PBMCs. Germline-derived CDR1 and CDR2 are KGHSH and LQKENI. V dropped 3 bases and J dropped 2 bases, with 12 bases sitting between them. The CDR3 is 15 amino acids. This clonotype was picked up many times. Construction of the TCR beta libraries employed iRepertoire HTBI primers in conjunction with Arm-PCR of CDR3 regions. TCRdb reanalysed the multiplex PCR reads using MiXCR and keeps one entry per CDR3 protein. The data contain hundreds of thousands of distinct CDR3 sequences, roughly a sixth of them singletons. These same data were also listed under a study on T cells in Graves' hyperthyroidism and ophthalmopathy. That work adds: Ophthalmopathy, as predicted by the model, came a median around 6.7 months after the prediction.

The clonotype comes from a middle-aged woman with Graves disease. Here the sequenced sample was peripheral blood mononuclear cells (PBMCs), taken at new diagnosis, from a patient treated with antithyroid drugs. V usage is TRBV18 and J usage is TRBJ2-3; D is undetermined. In DNA form, the CDR3 reads TGTGCCAGCTCACCCCCTCCCAGCCTCACAGATACGCAGTATTTT. Translating it yields CASSPPPSLTDTQYF.